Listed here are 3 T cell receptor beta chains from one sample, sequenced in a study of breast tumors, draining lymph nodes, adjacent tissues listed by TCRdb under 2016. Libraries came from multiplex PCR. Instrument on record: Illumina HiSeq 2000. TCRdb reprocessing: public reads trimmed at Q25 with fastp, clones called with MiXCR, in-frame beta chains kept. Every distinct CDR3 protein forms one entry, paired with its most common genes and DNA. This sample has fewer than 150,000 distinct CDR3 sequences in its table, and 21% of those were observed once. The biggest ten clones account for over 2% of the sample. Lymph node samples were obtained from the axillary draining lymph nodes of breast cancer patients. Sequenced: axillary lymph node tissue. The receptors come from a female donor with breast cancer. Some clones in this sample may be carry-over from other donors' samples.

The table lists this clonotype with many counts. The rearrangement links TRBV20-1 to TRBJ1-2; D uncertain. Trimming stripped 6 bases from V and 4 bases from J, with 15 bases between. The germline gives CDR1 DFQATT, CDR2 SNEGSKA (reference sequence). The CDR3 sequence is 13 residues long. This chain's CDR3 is CSAPLPVSYGYTF. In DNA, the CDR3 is TGCAGTGCCCCCTTACCCGTTTCCTATGGCTACACCTTC.

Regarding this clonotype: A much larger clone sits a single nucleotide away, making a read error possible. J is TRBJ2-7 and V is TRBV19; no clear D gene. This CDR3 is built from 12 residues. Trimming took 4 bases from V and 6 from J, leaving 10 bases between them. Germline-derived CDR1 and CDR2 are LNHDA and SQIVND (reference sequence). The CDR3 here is CASSKARREQYF. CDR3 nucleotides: TGTGCCAGTAGTAAGGCGAGACGCGAGCAGTACTTC.

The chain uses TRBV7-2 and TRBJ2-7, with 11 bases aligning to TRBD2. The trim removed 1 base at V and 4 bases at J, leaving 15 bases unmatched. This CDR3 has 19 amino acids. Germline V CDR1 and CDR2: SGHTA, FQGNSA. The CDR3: CASSLGVRISGGDRYEQYF. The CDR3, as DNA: TGTGCCAGCAGCTTAGGGGTCCGGATTAGCGGGGGGGATAGATACGAGCAGTACTTC.